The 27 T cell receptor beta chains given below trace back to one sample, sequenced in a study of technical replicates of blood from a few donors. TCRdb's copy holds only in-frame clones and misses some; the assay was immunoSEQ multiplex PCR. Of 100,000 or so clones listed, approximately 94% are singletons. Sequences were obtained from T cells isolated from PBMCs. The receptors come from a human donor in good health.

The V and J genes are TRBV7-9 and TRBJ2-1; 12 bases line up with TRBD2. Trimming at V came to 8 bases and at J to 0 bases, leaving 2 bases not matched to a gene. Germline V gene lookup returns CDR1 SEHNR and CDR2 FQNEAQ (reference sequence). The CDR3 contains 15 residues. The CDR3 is CASRLAGDSYNEQFF. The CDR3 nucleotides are TGTGCCAGCCGACTAGCGGGGGACTCCTACAATGAGCAGTTCTTC.

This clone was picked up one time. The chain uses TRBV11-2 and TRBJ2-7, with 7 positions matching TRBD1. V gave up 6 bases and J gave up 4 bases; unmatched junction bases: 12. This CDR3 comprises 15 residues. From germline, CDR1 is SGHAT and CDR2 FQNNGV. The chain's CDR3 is CASSKPWDRKYEQYF. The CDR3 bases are TGTGCCAGCAGTAAGCCTTGGGACAGAAAGTACGAGCAGTACTTC.

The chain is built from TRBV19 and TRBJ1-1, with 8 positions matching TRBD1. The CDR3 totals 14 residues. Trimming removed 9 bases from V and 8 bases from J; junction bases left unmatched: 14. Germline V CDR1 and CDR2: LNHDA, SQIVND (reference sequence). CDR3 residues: CASVRDRGQGEAFF. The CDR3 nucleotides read TGTGCCAGCGTCCGCGACAGGGGTCAAGGAGAAGCTTTCTTT.

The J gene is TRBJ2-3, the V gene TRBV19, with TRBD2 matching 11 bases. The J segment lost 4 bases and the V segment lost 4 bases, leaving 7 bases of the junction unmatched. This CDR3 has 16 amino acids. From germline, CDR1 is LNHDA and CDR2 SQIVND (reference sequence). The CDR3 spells CASSNLAGGPADTQYF. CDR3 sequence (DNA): TGTGCCAGTAGTAACCTAGCGGGGGGCCCCGCAGATACGCAGTATTTT.

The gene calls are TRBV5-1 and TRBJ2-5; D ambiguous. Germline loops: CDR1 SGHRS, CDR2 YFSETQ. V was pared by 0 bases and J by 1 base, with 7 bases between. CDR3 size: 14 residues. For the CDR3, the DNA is TGCGCCAGCAGCTTGGTGACACTCCAAGAGACCCAGTACTTC. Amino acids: CASSLVTLQETQYF. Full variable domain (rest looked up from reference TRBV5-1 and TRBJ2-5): KAGVTQTPRYLIKTRGQQVTLSCSPISGHRSVSWYQQTPGQGLQFLFEYFSETQRNKGNFPGRFSGRQFSNSRSEMNVSTLELGDSALYLCASSLVTLQETQYFGPGTRLLVL.

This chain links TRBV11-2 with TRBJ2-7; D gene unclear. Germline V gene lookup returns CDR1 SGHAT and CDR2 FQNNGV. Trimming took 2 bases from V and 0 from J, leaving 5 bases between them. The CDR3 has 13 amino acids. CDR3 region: CASSLLDSYEQYF. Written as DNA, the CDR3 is TGTGCCAGCAGCTTACTAGACTCCTACGAGCAGTACTTC.

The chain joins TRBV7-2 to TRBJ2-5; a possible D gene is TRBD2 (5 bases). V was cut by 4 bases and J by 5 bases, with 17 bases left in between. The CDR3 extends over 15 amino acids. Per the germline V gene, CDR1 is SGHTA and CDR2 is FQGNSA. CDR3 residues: CASSSQTTRFETQYF. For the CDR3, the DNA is TGTGCCAGCAGCTCACAAACTACTAGGTTTGAGACCCAGTACTTC.

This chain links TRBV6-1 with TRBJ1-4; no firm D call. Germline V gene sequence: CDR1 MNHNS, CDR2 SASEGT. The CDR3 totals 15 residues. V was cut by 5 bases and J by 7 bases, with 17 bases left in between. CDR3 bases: TGTGCCAGCAGTCCAAGCAGCGGTTCTGCTGAAAAACTGTTTTTT. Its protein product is CASSPSSGSAEKLFF.

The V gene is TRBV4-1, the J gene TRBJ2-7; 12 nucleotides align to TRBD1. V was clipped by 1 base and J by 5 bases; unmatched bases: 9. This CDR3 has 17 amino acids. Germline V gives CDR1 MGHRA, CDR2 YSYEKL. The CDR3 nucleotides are TGCGCCAGCAGCCAAGTACAGGGACAGGGGGCGTTTCACGAGCAGTACTTC. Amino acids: CASSQVQGQGAFHEQYF.

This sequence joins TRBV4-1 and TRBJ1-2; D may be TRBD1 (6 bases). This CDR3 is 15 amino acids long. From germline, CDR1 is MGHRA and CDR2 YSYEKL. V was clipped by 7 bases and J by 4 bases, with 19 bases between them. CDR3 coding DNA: TGCGCCAGCAAAAAAGGTCGGCAGGACAGCTATGGCTACACCTTC. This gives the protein CASKKGRQDSYGYTF.

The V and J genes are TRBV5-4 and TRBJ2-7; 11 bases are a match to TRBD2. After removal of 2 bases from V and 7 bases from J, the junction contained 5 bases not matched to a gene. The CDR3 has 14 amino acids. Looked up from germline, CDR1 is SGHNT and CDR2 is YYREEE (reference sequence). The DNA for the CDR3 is TGTGCCAGCAGCTTTAGCGGGGGGGCAGGGGAGCAGTACTTC. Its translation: CASSFSGGAGEQYF.

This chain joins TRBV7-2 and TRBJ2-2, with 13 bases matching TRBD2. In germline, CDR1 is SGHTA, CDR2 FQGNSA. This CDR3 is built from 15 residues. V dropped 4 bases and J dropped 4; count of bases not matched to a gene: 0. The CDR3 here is CASSWTSGSTGELFF. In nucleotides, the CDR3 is TGTGCCAGCAGCTGGACTAGCGGGAGCACCGGGGAGCTGTTTTTT.

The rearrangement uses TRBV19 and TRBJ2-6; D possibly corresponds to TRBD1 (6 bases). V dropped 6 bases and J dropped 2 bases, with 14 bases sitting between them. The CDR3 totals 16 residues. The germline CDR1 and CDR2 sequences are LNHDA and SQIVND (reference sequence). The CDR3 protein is CASSSQGSPGANVLTF. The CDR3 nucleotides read TGTGCCAGTAGCTCACAGGGATCCCCTGGGGCCAACGTCCTGACTTTC.

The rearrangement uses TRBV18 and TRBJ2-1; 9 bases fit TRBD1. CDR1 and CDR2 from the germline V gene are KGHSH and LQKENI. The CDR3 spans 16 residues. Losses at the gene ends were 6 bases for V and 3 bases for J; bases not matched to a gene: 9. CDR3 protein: CASSKQGALNYNEQFF. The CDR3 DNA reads TGTGCCAGCTCGAAACAGGGGGCGCTAAACTACAATGAGCAGTTCTTC.

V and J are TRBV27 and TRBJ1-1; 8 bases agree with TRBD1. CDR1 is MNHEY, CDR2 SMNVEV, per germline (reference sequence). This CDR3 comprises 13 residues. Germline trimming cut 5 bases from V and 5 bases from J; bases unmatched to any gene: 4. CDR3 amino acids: CASSTDRGTEAFF. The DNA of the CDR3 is TGTGCCAGCAGTACCGACAGGGGAACTGAAGCTTTCTTT.

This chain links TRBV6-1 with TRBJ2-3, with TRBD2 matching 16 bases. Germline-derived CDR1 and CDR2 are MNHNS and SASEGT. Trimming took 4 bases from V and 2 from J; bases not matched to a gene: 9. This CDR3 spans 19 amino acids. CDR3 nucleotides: TGTGCCAGCAGTGGGGGACTAGCGGGGGGGAGAAGCCCCACAGATACGCAGTATTTT. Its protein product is CASSGGLAGGRSPTDTQYF.

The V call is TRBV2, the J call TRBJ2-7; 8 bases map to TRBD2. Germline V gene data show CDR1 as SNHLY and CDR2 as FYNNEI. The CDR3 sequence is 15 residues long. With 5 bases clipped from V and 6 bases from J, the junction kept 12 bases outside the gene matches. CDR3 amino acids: CASSSEAGLVAEQYF. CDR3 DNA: TGTGCCAGCAGTTCCGAGGCGGGACTAGTGGCCGAGCAGTACTTC.

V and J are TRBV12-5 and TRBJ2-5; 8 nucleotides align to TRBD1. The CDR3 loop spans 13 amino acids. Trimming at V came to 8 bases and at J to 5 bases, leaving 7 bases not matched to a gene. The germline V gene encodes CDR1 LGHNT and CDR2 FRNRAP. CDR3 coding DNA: TGTGCTAGTTGCCGGCGGGACAGGGAGACCCAGTACTTC. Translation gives CASCRRDRETQYF.

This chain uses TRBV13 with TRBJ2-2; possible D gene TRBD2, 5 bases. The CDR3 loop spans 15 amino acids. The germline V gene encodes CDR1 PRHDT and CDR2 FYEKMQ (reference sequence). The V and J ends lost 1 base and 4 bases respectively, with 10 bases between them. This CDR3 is CASSLARLLTGELFF. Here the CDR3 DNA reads TGTGCCAGCAGCTTAGCCCGACTACTCACCGGGGAGCTGTTTTTT.

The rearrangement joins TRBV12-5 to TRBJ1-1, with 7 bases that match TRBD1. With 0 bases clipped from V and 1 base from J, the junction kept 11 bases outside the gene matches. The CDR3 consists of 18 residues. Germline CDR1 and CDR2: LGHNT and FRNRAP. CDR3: CASGLVLGDREKNTEAFF. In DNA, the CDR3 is TGTGCTAGTGGTTTGGTACTCGGGGACAGAGAGAAGAACACTGAAGCTTTCTTT.

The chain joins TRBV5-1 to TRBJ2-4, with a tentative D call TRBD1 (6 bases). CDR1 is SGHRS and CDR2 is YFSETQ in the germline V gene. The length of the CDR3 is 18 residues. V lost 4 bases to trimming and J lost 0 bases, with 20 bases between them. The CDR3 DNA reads TGCGCCAGCAGCCCCGGCGGATTTTCAGGGGTAGCCAAAAACATTCAGTACTTC. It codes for CASSPGGFSGVAKNIQYF. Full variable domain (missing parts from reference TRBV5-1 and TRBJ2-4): KAGVTQTPRYLIKTRGQQVTLSCSPISGHRSVSWYQQTPGQGLQFLFEYFSETQRNKGNFPGRFSGRQFSNSRSEMNVSTLELGDSALYLCASSPGGFSGVAKNIQYFGAGTRLSVL.

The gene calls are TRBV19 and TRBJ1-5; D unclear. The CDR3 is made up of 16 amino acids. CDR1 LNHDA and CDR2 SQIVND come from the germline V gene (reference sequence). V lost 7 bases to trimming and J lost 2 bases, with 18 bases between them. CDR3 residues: CASMVGRESGNQPQHF. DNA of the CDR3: TGTGCCAGTATGGTAGGACGGGAAAGTGGCAATCAGCCCCAGCATTTT.

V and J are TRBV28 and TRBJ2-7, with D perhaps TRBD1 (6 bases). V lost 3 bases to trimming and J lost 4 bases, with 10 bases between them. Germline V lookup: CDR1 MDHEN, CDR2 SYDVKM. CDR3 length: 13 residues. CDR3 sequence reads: CASSLGAPYEQYF. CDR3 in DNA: TGTGCCAGCAGTTTGGGGGCACCTTACGAGCAGTACTTC. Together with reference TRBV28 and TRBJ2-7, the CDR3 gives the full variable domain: DVKVTQSSRYLVKRTGEKVFLECVQDMDHENMFWYRQDPGLGLRLIYFSYDVKMKEKGDIPEGYSVSREKKERFSLILESASTNQTSMYLCASSLGAPYEQYFGPGTRLTVT.

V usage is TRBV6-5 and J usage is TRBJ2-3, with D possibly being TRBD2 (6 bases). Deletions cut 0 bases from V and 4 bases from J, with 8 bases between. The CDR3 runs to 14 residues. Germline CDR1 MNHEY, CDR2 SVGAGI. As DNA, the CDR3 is TGTGCCAGCAGTTACTCAAGACTAGCAGATACGCAGTATTTT. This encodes CASSYSRLADTQYF.

The CDR3 nucleotides are TGCGCCAGCAGCTGGGAGAAAGAGACCCAGTACTTC. This codes for CASSWEKETQYF. V gene TRBV5-1 combines with J gene TRBJ2-5, with D tentatively TRBD2 (5 bases). The CDR3 consists of 12 residues. Trimming removed 3 bases from V and 3 bases from J, with 6 bases in between. Germline loops: CDR1 SGHRS, CDR2 YFSETQ.

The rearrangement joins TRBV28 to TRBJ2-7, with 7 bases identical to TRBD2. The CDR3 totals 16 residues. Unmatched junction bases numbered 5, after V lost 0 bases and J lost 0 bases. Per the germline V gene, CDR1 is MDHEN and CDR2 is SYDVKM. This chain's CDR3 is CASSLWGGTASYEQYF. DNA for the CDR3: TGTGCCAGCAGTTTATGGGGGGGGACGGCCTCCTACGAGCAGTACTTC.

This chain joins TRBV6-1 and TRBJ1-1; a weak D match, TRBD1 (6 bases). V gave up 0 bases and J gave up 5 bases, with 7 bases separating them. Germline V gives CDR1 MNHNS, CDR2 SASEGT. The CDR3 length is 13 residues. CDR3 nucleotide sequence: TGTGCCAGCAGTGAAGCGAGGGGGACTGAAGCTTTCTTT. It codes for CASSEARGTEAFF.